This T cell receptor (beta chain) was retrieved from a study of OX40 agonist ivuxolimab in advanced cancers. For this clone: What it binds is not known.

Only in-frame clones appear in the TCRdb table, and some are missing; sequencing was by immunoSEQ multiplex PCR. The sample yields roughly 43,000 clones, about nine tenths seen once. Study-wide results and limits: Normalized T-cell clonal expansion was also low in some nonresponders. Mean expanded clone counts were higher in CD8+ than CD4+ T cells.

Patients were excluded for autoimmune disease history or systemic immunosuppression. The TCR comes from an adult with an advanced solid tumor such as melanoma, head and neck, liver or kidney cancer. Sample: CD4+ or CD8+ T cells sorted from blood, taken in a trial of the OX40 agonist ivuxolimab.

CDR3: CASSVGVAGTGANVLTF. The CDR3 region has the DNA TGTGCCAGCAGTGTCGGGGTAGCGGGGACAGGGGCCAACGTCCTGACTTTC. The chain employs TRBV6-1 and TRBJ2-6; TRBD2 agrees at 8 bases. Germline assignment: CDR1 MNHNS and CDR2 SASEGT. After removal of 4 bases from V and 4 bases from J, the junction contained 9 bases not matched to a gene. The CDR3 extends over 17 amino acids.